Detailed here is one T cell receptor beta chain. Its antigen remains unidentified. The CDR3 runs to 17 residues. CDR1 and CDR2 (germline): LGHNA, YNFKEQ. With 0 bases removed from V and 1 base from J, the gap between germline ends came to 13 bases. The data belong to a study of monozygotic twins with cystic fibrosis. Overall study: Libraries were built from three micrograms of fragmented DNA using about 16 PCR cycles.

Sequenced by immunoSEQ multiplex PCR; TCRdb stores in-frame clones only, minus some. The sample lists over 20,000 clones, less than 98% seen once, with 0.15% in the top ten. Study findings and constraints: Median Simpson clonality of approximately 0.01 suggested naive T cells predominated.

The sample comprised blood. The receptor's source is a girl under 18 with cystic fibrosis. The chain uses TRBV4-2 and TRBJ2-1; no clear D gene. CDR3 region: CASSQEQRDDSYNEQFF. The CDR3 nucleotides are TGTGCCAGCAGCCAAGAGCAGAGAGACGATTCCTACAATGAGCAGTTCTTC.